This TCR beta chain was retrieved from a study of blood T cell repertoires in COVID-19. The wider study: COVID-19 samples collected from the United States, Italy and Spain covered acute and convalescent phases. The cDNA or gDNA used as material had been derived from T cells, B-cell-depleted T cells, or PBMCs.

The CDR3 runs to 13 residues. Trimming removed 3 bases at V and 4 bases at J, with 9 bases between. In the original analysis: The assay estimated nucleated cells by amplifying reference gene primers. The data were produced by immunoSEQ multiplex PCR, yet TCRdb's version contains in-frame clones alone and is incomplete. V, J and clone size were drawn from that table, and D and trimming were deduced from the DNA. The repertoire holds 80,000 to 90,000 clones, with more than 60% as singletons. This sequence was found in a man between 65 and 85 years old with acute or convalescent COVID-19. This chain connects TRBV12-3 or TRBV12-4 to TRBJ1-1; no definite D call. Sequencing was performed on peripheral blood. CDR3 region: CASSFGGFTEAFF. The CDR3, as DNA: TGTGCCAGCAGTTTCGGCGGGTTCACTGAAGCTTTCTTT.